This is a list of T cell receptor beta chains from one sample in a study of neoadjuvant anti-PD-1 for oral cavity cancer. Measured with immunoSEQ multiplex PCR; TCRdb has only the in-frame clones, and not every one. The data contain about 23,000 clones, 27% of them singletons. Sequenced material: tumor tissue, taken after nivolumab (anti-PD-1) treatment. These receptors came from a person between 40 and 85 years old with oral cavity squamous cell carcinoma. Both conserved end residues are part of each CDR3. Each record gives: D gene, V gene, clone size, J gene, CDR3 protein, CDR3 DNA. A D gene is named only where the DNA matches it firmly. Clone size appears in some rows only: once, few, many, or a class for an expanded clone.

>-|TRBV7-3|-|TRBJ2-7
CASSFFAGPYEQYF
TGTGCCAGCAGCTTCTTCGCGGGTCCCTACGAGCAGTACTTC
>TRBD1|TRBV7-3|-|TRBJ1-4
CASSRIHRGRDEKLFF
TGTGCCAGCAGCCGGATCCACAGGGGACGGGATGAAAAACTGTTTTTT
>-|TRBV5-1|-|TRBJ2-2
CASKSRGGSGELFF
TGCGCCAGCAAGAGCAGGGGCGGGTCCGGGGAGCTGTTTTTT
>TRBD1|TRBV27|-|TRBJ1-4
CASRTGTGFFLGEKLFF
TGTGCCAGCAGAACCGGGACAGGGTTCTTCCTCGGTGAAAAACTGTTTTTT
>-|TRBV5-1|few|TRBJ1-1
CASRDDRLLFTEAFF
TGCGCCAGCAGGGATGACAGATTATTGTTCACTGAAGCTTTCTTT
>TRBD2|TRBV6-6|once|TRBJ2-1
CASRRLAAHNEQFF
TGTGCCAGCAGACGACTAGCGGCCCACAATGAGCAGTTCTTC
>-|TRBV4-1|-|TRBJ2-3
CASSPRFQRGTDTQYF
TGCGCCAGCAGCCCCAGGTTCCAGCGGGGCACAGATACGCAGTATTTT
>-|TRBV27|-|TRBJ1-6
CASSSEGFTPLHF
TGTGCCAGCAGTTCTGAGGGATTCACACCCCTCCACTTT
>-|TRBV30|few|TRBJ2-2
CAWSVTSENTGELFF
TGTGCCTGGAGTGTAACCAGCGAGAACACCGGGGAGCTGTTTTTT
>-|TRBV19|-|TRBJ1-2
CASSISAVLPPTNYGYTF
TGTGCCAGTAGTATTAGTGCTGTCTTGCCTCCCACTAACTATGGCTACACCTTC
>-|TRBV5-1|few|TRBJ1-1
CASSFLELNTEAFF
TGCGCCAGCAGCTTTCTTGAGTTGAACACTGAAGCTTTCTTT
>-|TRBV29-1|-|TRBJ2-2
CSVGGVLGDPGGELFF
TGCAGCGTCGGGGGTGTTTTGGGGGACCCGGGCGGGGAGCTGTTTTTT
>-|TRBV27|-|TRBJ1-2
CASSLYRSRALGGYTF
TGTGCCAGCAGTTTATACCGGTCCAGGGCCCTTGGTGGCTACACCTTC